This T cell receptor beta chain was identified in a study of cytomegalovirus exposure and HLA in healthy donors (dated by TCRdb to 2016 to 2017). For the study in its entirety: An earlier analysis of some 500 of the donors reported 250 to 350 Gb of sequence data and 100 million to 140 million unique TCR beta sequences from some 180 million T cells. About 280 gigabases of sequencing data and around 88 million unique TCR sequences made up an early release that covered several hundred HLA-typed donors. Among the roughly 370 genotyped donors, approximately 76% belonged to the genetic ancestry cluster associated with self-reported Caucasian donors. The aim of the study was to test whether cataloging public T cell receptors could identify signatures of past pathogen exposure. The study used immunosequencing to profile the T cell repertoires of about 670 subjects and linked those repertoires to cytomegalovirus serostatus. Besides the first cohort of roughly 660 subjects, a separate validation cohort made up of 120 different subjects was used. To predict cytomegalovirus infection status, the study brought together high-throughput TCR immunosequencing, statistical association of individual TCRs with disease status, and machine learning. In a later analysis, previously published TCR beta repertoires from 600 to 850 donors were re-analyzed and high-resolution HLA genotyping was added so that TCR occurrence patterns could be studied. Rather than drawing on any new phenotypic data, the later analysis identified candidate immune exposures from TCR beta sequences and the way those sequences occurred across donors. In an earlier analysis of a few hundred of the donors, high-throughput TCR beta sequencing was used to judge whether each TCR beta V gene segment behaved as functional or pseudogenic. Donor age, sex, ethnicity and CMV serostatus were compiled together with the repertoire data. A later genetic analysis took genome-wide SNP genotypes for about three fifths of the roughly 700 donors and used that subset as a discovery cohort. Every discovery cohort repertoire had been produced on one sequencing platform. HLA typing covered class I and class II loci at four-digit resolution. The number of donors typed differed by locus, with about 629-640 for A, B, C, DRB1 and DQB1, 522 for DQA1, 600 to 610 for DPA1, and roughly 450 for DPB1. Roughly 5 DR-DQ haplotypes were treated as single units for association and clustering because of strong linkage in the cohort. Among almost 400 genotyped donors of the cohort, an average of 235,054 unique TCR beta nucleotide sequences were sequenced per donor, roughly 20% of them non-productive. The paper's findings and limits, for the study overall: A further reported finding was that TCR beta sequences accurately predicted the HLA-A and HLA-B alleles for most subjects in the first cohort. Across donors, most TCR sequences were observed very rarely, whereas some public TCRs were present in many individuals. A later analysis found that HLA-associated TCR beta chains were more clonally expanded and had lower generation probabilities than equally common non-associated chains. Some IMGT-functional V segments, including TRBV6-2 and TRBV6-3, could not be distinguished by the 87-base-pair reads and were therefore excluded. An earlier analysis of 450 to 750 of the donors showed that most TCR beta V segments appeared in productive rearrangements either about 87% or about 30% of the time, which broadly matched IMGT annotations. A cluster of highly shared sequence variants was judged likely to represent a technical artifact of the sequencing pipeline. This cohort had only TCR beta chains sequenced, and the lack of alpha or paired-chain data limited which features could be detected. Compared with the approximately 600-donor mean, donors in an Asian-associated ancestry cluster had fewer N-insertions in productive TCRs, according to a later genetic analysis. Presence/absence analyses assumed roughly uniform sequencing depth across donors, an assumption that may not hold. CMV serostatus was the only immune exposure information available for the cohort. Correlated functional status among segregating V segments might be attributable to linkage disequilibrium, but an unknown experimental factor could not be ruled out. In vitro tests confirmed that three of the cytomegalovirus-associated TCR beta chains recognize cytomegalovirus antigens. The authors suggested that the approach could potentially be extended to other disease states and immunological phenotypes. The classifier was reported to diagnose cytomegalovirus status with high specificity and sensitivity in both the original cohort and the validation cohort. A later genetic analysis associated a missense DCLRE1C variant with V-gene and J-gene trimming of TCR beta chains, and an independent cohort replicated the association. The study listed around 160 TCR beta chains as associated with cytomegalovirus. HLA typing was unavailable for some donors at each locus, so association tests used only the typed subset. In a later analysis, most CMV-associated TCR beta chains were found to appear HLA-restricted, with HLA associations seemingly driven largely by CMV exposure. A later analysis found that TCR association rates varied across HLA loci, with DRB1 alleles showing the most associated TCRs and HLA-C alleles the fewest. At a false discovery rate of 0.05, a later analysis linked around 17,000 TCR beta sequences to specific HLA alleles. A later analysis reported that several top co-occurrence clusters appeared linked to parvovirus B19, influenza, CMV and Epstein-Barr virus. Assigning TCR associations to individual alleles was difficult when HLA alleles, especially DR and DQ, strongly co-occurred. Because counts were too low, seventeen rarely observed V segments, including chromosome 9 orphons, were excluded from the earlier analysis of several hundred of the donors.

As regards this clone: Its recognized antigen is unknown. No base quality information exists; no much larger clone differs at one position.

The cohort consisted of approximately 690 healthy bone marrow donors. At the time of sampling, every cohort member was nominally healthy, though immune exposures that went unrecorded were likely present. CMV serostatus was positive for approximately 300 and negative for about 55% of the roughly 670 cohort members, and was not recorded for this donor. Every donor gave a peripheral blood sample, and the peripheral blood mononuclear cells from that sample were used for TCR beta sequencing. Genomic DNA extraction from the blood cell samples was performed with the Qiagen DNeasy Blood Extraction Kit. Looking up the germline V gene (reference sequence) yields CDR1 SGHNT and CDR2 YYREEE. The CDR3 has 15 amino acids, counting the end cysteine and phenylalanine. Just the 45-base CDR3 DNA is kept, in frame starting at base 1. V lost 4 bases and J lost 6 bases, and the count of bases not matched to a germline gene is 10.

Receptors were amplified or captured by the immunoSEQ multiplex PCR assay. The multiplex PCR relied on a mix of 60 forward primers for TCR Vbeta segments and 13 reverse primers for TCR Jbeta segments. The CDR3 region of rearranged TCR beta genes was amplified from genomic DNA with a multiplex PCR assay. On the Illumina HiSeq System, the amplified TCR beta libraries were sequenced as 87-base-pair reads. The study's processing was this. Across the 640 or so repertoires, a later analysis counted some 81 million unique TCR beta chains, 8.5 million to 12 million of which were shared by at least two donors. Raw reads were error-corrected and collapsed into unique sequences by a nearest-neighbor algorithm in which closely related sequences were merged to remove PCR and sequencing errors. CDR3 sequences were aligned to IMGT reference sequences to assign V, D and J gene segments. For a sequence to be retained, a match of at least six nucleotides was required to both a V gene segment and a J gene segment. Rearrangements were called productive when the CDR3 lacked stop codons and stayed in frame with V and J; all others were non-productive. Following IMGT convention, CDR3 was defined as the stretch from the second conserved V-encoded cysteine to the conserved J-encoded phenylalanine. In an earlier analysis of around 540 of the donors, sequences lacking an unambiguous match to a single V gene segment were excluded. An earlier analysis of roughly 590 of the donors called V segments functional above 56.7% productive rearrangements and segregating when the between-donor standard deviation exceeded 5%. A statistical classification framework was developed to diagnose cytomegalovirus status using the catalog of TCR beta chain sequences. In a later analysis, TCR nucleotide sequences were compared against IMGT/GENE-DB human TR gene sequences so that V and J genes could be assigned. Using the TCRdist pipeline, a later analysis assigned CDR3 sequences along with most-parsimonious VDJ recombination scenarios. In a later analysis, every TCR beta chain was defined by the combination of its CDR3 amino acid sequence and its V-gene family, and reads without a unique V-gene family were dropped. To address suspected cross-contamination and a sequencing artifact, a later analysis removed 450 to 700 highly shared, low-generation-probability nucleotide sequences. A later analysis calculated a clonal expansion index for each public chain from normalized within-repertoire ranks of inferred template counts. In a later analysis, generation probabilities were computed using a VDJ recombination model fitted to out-of-frame rearrangements, and the results were checked against IGoR. Hypergeometric tests were used in a later analysis to score TCR-TCR, TCR-HLA and TCR-CMV co-occurrence, with a repertoire-size bias correction applied to the TCR pairs. To estimate false discovery rates, a later analysis permuted the HLA or CMV assignments 20 times. A later analysis grouped co-occurring TCRs with DBSCAN, adding TCRdist sequence similarity when clustering within HLA-allele-positive subsets. For co-occurrence clustering, repertoires with fewer than 30,000 or more than 120,000 public chains were excluded, along with roughly five repertoires with anomalous nucleotide sharing. Here the immuneACCESS table is served through TCRdb, limited to in-frame sequences with V and J called. Missing clones are a known gap in these copies; in checked studies unresolved V genes cover under half, and the rest lacks a known reason. V and J calls and clone size come straight from that table; D and trimming were deduced from the DNA. Recorded for this sample are more than 80,000 clones; about 76% of them occurred a single time. 7% to 10% of the sample is in the top ten clones.

This chain is built from TRBV5-4 and TRBJ2-7, and TRBD2 matches 10 of the central bases. Input material: PBMCs. The TCR sequence derives from a human donor in good health. This receptor carries the CDR3 CASSLKRGGGLEQYF. The sequenced DNA is TGTGCCAGCAGCCTCAAGCGGGGGGGCGGACTCGAGCAGTACTTC.